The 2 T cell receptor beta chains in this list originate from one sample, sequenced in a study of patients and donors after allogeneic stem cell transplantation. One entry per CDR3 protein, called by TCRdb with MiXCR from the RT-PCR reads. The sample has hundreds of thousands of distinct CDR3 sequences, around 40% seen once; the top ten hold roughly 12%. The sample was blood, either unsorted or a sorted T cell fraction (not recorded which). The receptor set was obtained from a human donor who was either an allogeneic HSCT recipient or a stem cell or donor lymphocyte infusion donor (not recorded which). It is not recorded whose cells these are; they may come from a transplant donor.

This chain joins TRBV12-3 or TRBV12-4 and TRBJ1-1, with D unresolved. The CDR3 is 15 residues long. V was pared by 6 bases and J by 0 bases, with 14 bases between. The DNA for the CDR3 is TGTGCCAGCAGCCGACAACCGAGGATGAACACTGAAGCTTTCTTT. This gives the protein CASSRQPRMNTEAFF.

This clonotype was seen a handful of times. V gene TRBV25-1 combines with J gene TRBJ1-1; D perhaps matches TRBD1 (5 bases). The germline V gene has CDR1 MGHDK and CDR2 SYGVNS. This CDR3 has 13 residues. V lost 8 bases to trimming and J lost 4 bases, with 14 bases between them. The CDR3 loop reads CASRRGSGTEAFF. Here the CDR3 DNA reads TGTGCCAGCCGGCGGGGGAGCGGCACTGAAGCTTTCTTT.